Below are 23 T cell receptor beta chains sequenced from a single sample in a study of CXCR3-negative and CXCR3-positive naive CD8 T cells. The TRB libraries of cDNA were built by UMI-labeled 5' RACE. TCRdb reworked the 5' RACE reads into one entry per CDR3 protein, no DNA. The listing contains 84,000 or so distinct CDR3 sequences. The specimen was naive CXCR3- CD8+ T cells from blood. The subset is: CD45RO-CCR7+CD27+CD95- naive CD8+ T cells lacking CXCR3 (TNR3-). Receptors were obtained from a human donor in good health. Some clones in this sample may be carry-over from other donors' samples.

The chain employs TRBV7-8 and TRBJ2-5; as DNA is missing, the TRBD2 call by TCRdb cannot be tested. Germline CDR1 is SGHVS and CDR2 is FQNEAQ. This CDR3 is built from 13 residues. CDR3 region: CASSPGLLETQYF.

This chain connects TRBV12-3 or TRBV12-4 to TRBJ2-7; TCRdb's D gene call, TRBD2, goes unchecked for lack of DNA. This CDR3 spans 14 amino acids. The CDR3 sequence: CASSPDYLTYEQYF.

The chain is built from TRBV29-1 and TRBJ1-5. Per germline, CDR1 SQVTM and CDR2 ANQGSEA. CDR3 length: 11 residues. This chain's CDR3 is CSVELDQPQHF.

The chain uses TRBV6-4 and TRBJ2-1; lacking DNA, the TRBD2 call made by TCRdb goes unchecked. The CDR3 is 20 residues long. Germline loops: CDR1 MRHNA, CDR2 SNTAGT. This chain's CDR3 is CASSGNRGLAGDFKNNEQFF.

This chain joins TRBV13 and TRBJ2-4. CDR1 and CDR2 (germline): PRHDT, FYEKMQ (reference sequence). This CDR3 region has 16 residues. The CDR3 sequence is CASSPTSTLAKNIQYF.

The CDR3 protein is CATGVGGRFEQFF. The chain recombines TRBV15 with TRBJ2-1; TCRdb indicates TRBD1, and absent DNA this call remains unverified. This CDR3 comprises 13 residues. Germline V gene data show CDR1 as LNHNV and CDR2 as YYDKDF (reference sequence).

J is TRBJ1-1 and V is TRBV7-9; TCRdb lists TRBD1, though no DNA is available to test this call. This CDR3 is 14 amino acids long. CDR1 is SEHNR, CDR2 FQNEAQ, per germline (reference sequence). The CDR3 sequence: CASRSSGDWTEAFF.

This sequence joins TRBV7-6 and TRBJ2-7; TCRdb indicates TRBD1, and absent DNA this call remains unverified. The CDR3 contains 14 residues. CDR1 SGHVS and CDR2 FNYEAQ come from the germline V gene. CDR3 region: CASSTMTGGYEQYF.

This chain links TRBV7-6 with TRBJ2-1; TCRdb reports TRBD2, a call that lacks DNA to check it against. Germline values: CDR1 SGHVS, CDR2 FNYEAQ. There are 16 residues in the CDR3. Here the CDR3 reads CASSSTSGPPYNEQFF.

The V call is TRBV27, the J call TRBJ1-5; TCRdb gives TRBD1 as the D gene, but with no DNA this cannot be confirmed. CDR1 and CDR2 (germline): MNHEY, SMNVEV (reference sequence). This CDR3 has 14 amino acids. The CDR3 sequence: CVSGGRFSNQPQHF.

V and J are TRBV3-1 and TRBJ2-2; the TCRdb D gene call, TRBD1, has no DNA to confirm it. Germline CDR1 and CDR2: LGHDT and YNNKEL (reference sequence). The CDR3 has 16 residues. CDR3 protein: CASSQEGQETTGELFF.

The CDR3 is CASSSPGQGDDYEQYF. This chain uses TRBV6-2 or TRBV6-3 with TRBJ2-7; TCRdb outputs TRBD1, but without DNA this stays unchecked. Germline V gene sequence: CDR1 MNHEY, CDR2 SVGEGT. CDR3 length equals 16 residues.

The chain joins TRBV7-3 to TRBJ1-1; TCRdb names TRBD1, which stays unverified in the absence of DNA. Germline CDR1 and CDR2: SGHTA and FQGTGA. This CDR3 is built from 14 residues. The CDR3 loop is CASSLAGGNAEAFF. Based on the CDR3 plus reference TRBV7-3 and TRBJ1-1, the full variable domain is GAGVSQTPSNKVTEKGKYVELRCDPISGHTALYWYRQSLGQGPEFLIYFQGTGAADDSGLPNDRFFAVRPEGSVSTLKIQRTERGDSAVYLCASSLAGGNAEAFFGQGTRLTVV.

The rearrangement joins TRBV6-5 to TRBJ2-1; with no DNA, the TCRdb D assignment of TRBD2 cannot be verified. The germline gives CDR1 MNHEY, CDR2 SVGAGI. CDR3 length: 15 amino acids. The CDR3 loop is CASSYSSGRAHEQFF.

The rearrangement joins TRBV28 to TRBJ2-1; TCRdb gives TRBD2 as the D gene, but with no DNA this cannot be confirmed. CDR1 and CDR2 from the germline V gene are MDHEN and SYDVKM. The CDR3 contains 15 residues. CDR3 residues: CASSLGTSGSNEQFF.

Here the CDR3 reads CASSDPDRYNEQFF. V is TRBV25-1 and J is TRBJ2-1; the TCRdb D gene call, TRBD1, has no DNA to confirm it. From germline, CDR1 is MGHDK and CDR2 SYGVNS. The CDR3 is 14 residues long.

The rearrangement uses TRBV10-2 and TRBJ2-2; absent DNA, TCRdb's TRBD2 call cannot be checked. The CDR3 runs to 12 residues. Germline V gives CDR1 WSHSY, CDR2 SAAADI. Here the CDR3 reads CARSSSAGELFF.

The V gene is TRBV28, the J gene TRBJ1-5; TCRdb selects TRBD1, and the lack of DNA leaves this call unchecked. From germline, CDR1 is MDHEN and CDR2 SYDVKM. This CDR3 is 15 amino acids long. This CDR3 is CASSRDWGRNQPQHF.

This sequence joins TRBV6-2 or TRBV6-3 and TRBJ2-3; TCRdb's D call, TRBD1, is unchecked because there is no DNA. CDR1 and CDR2 (germline): MNHEY, SVGEGT. The CDR3 consists of 16 residues. CDR3 in amino acids: CASSYPGQGGTDTQYF.

The chain is built from TRBV30 and TRBJ2-2; TCRdb picks TRBD1, but there is no DNA to check that call. The CDR3 is 17 amino acids. Germline V gene lookup returns CDR1 GTSNPN and CDR2 SVGIG (reference sequence). CDR3 sequence reads: CAWSDQPSTGVPGELFF. Variable domain in full (rest from reference TRBV30 and TRBJ2-2): SQTIHQWPATLVQPVGSPLSLECTVEGTSNPNLYWYRQAAGRGLQLLFYSVGIGQISSEVPQNLSASRPQDRQFILSSKKLLLSDSGFYLCAWSDQPSTGVPGELFFGEGSRLTVL.

This CDR3 reads CASTERGEETQYF. The chain has TRBV12-3 or TRBV12-4 and TRBJ2-5; there is no DNA to check the TCRdb D call of TRBD2. CDR3 length: 13 residues.

The gene calls are TRBV20-1 and TRBJ2-7. Per the germline V gene, CDR1 is DFQATT and CDR2 is SNEGSKA (reference sequence). The CDR3 consists of 14 residues. The CDR3 sequence: CSARDLKVGDEQYF.

V and J are TRBV28 and TRBJ1-2; TCRdb calls TRBD1, which cannot be checked without DNA. CDR3 size: 17 residues. Looked up from germline, CDR1 is MDHEN and CDR2 is SYDVKM. This CDR3 is CASSLSVGGGILYGYTF.